These 20 T cell receptor beta chains originate from one sample sequenced in a study of technical replicates of blood from several donors. Some clones are missing from TCRdb's copy, which holds only in-frame ones; the method was immunoSEQ multiplex PCR. The sample includes under 85,000 clones, 93% of them seen just once. Sample: T cells isolated from PBMCs. The receptors originated from a human donor in good health.

The gene calls are TRBV7-9 and TRBJ2-1; 8 bases align to TRBD1. Germline assignment: CDR1 SEHNR and CDR2 FQNEAQ (reference sequence). After removal of 4 bases from V and 4 bases from J, the junction contained 6 bases not matched to a gene. This CDR3 spans 15 amino acids. The CDR3 DNA reads as TGTGCCAGCAGCTCTGACAGGGGAATTTACAATGAGCAGTTCTTC. This translates into CASSSDRGIYNEQFF.

The V call is TRBV11-2, the J call TRBJ2-7, with 8 positions matching TRBD2. CDR3 size: 15 residues. J was trimmed by 0 bases and V by 5 bases; bases with no gene match: 6. CDR1 and CDR2 from the germline V gene are SGHAT and FQNNGV. The CDR3 DNA reads TGTGCCAGCAGCACTCCGGGGGGGACCTCCTACGAGCAGTACTTC. Translation: CASSTPGGTSYEQYF.

This sequence joins TRBV7-8 and TRBJ2-2; D might be TRBD2 (6 bases). The CDR3 covers 15 residues. CDR1 SGHVS and CDR2 FQNEAQ come from the germline V gene. V gave up 1 base and J gave up 5 bases, with 11 bases separating them. CDR3 DNA: TGTGCCAGCAGCTTAGGGAGGGCTACAACCGGGGAGCTGTTTTTT. As protein: CASSLGRATTGELFF.

In this sample, this clone turned up once. V usage is TRBV7-9 and J usage is TRBJ2-7; 7 nucleotides agree with TRBD2. Germline V gives CDR1 SEHNR, CDR2 FQNEAQ (reference sequence). The ends lost 4 bases at V and 4 bases at J; junction bases unmatched: 10. This CDR3 region has 15 residues. CDR3 amino acids: CASSSRTSIPYEQYF. The CDR3 DNA sequence: TGTGCCAGCAGCTCCCGGACTAGTATCCCTTACGAGCAGTACTTC. The entire variable domain, with the rest obtained from reference TRBV7-9 and TRBJ2-7, is as follows: DTGVSQNPRHKITKRGQNVTFRCDPISEHNRLYWYRQTLGQGPEFLTYFQNEAQLEKSRLLSDRFSAERPKGSFSTLEIQRTEQGDSAMYLCASSSRTSIPYEQYFGPGTRLTVT.

The sample holds one count of this clone. The rearrangement uses TRBV7-9 and TRBJ1-5, with TRBD1 matching over 8 bases. The V gene end was trimmed by 5 bases and the J gene end by 7 bases; junction bases not matched to a gene: 7. The CDR3 consists of 14 residues. The germline gives CDR1 SEHNR, CDR2 FQNEAQ (reference sequence). The CDR3 region is CASSPDRVDQPQHF. The CDR3 nucleotides are TGTGCCAGCAGCCCGGACAGGGTGGACCAGCCCCAGCATTTT.

The chain has TRBV29-1 and TRBJ2-3; 8 bases are a match to TRBD1. Germline CDR1 SQVTM, CDR2 ANQGSEA. V shed 6 bases, J shed 1 base, and the junction held 3 bases outside the gene matches. The CDR3 runs to 13 residues. The CDR3 spells CSVGQDGTDTQYF. The CDR3 DNA is TGCAGCGTGGGACAGGATGGCACAGATACGCAGTATTTT.

The sample holds a few counts of this clone. The V call is TRBV19, the J call TRBJ1-1; a weak D match, TRBD1 (6 bases). The CDR3 totals 14 residues. Germline lookup yields CDR1 LNHDA and CDR2 SQIVND (reference sequence). The germline V and J ends were trimmed by 3 bases and 4 bases, with 12 bases remaining between them. The CDR3 region is CASSIDRFGTEAFF. The CDR3, as DNA: TGTGCCAGTAGTATTGACAGGTTCGGCACTGAAGCTTTCTTT.

This clone was seen a single time. This sequence joins TRBV9 and TRBJ1-2; 9 nucleotides agree with TRBD1. The V segment lost 4 bases and the J segment 4 bases; nucleotides outside the gene matches: 8. CDR1 and CDR2 from the germline V gene are SGDLS and YYNGEE. The CDR3 contains 15 residues. In DNA form, the CDR3 reads TGTGCCAGCAGCCTCCAGACAGGGGGGGTCTATGGCTACACCTTC. Amino acid sequence: CASSLQTGGVYGYTF.

V is TRBV10-3 and J is TRBJ1-4, with 7 bases that match TRBD1. CDR1 and CDR2 (germline): ENHRY, SYGVKD. There are 18 residues in the CDR3. V was pared by 2 bases and J by 0 bases, with 9 bases of the junction left unmatched. CDR3 sequence reads: CAISELGTASATNEKLFF. CDR3 sequence (DNA): TGTGCCATCAGTGAGCTCGGGACAGCATCTGCAACTAATGAAAAACTGTTTTTT.

The V call is TRBV21-1, the J call TRBJ1-2; the tabulated D call, TRBD1, remains unverified against the DNA. TRBV21-1 constitutes a pseudogene. The CDR3 has 20 amino acids. The CDR3: CASSKGGIHQAQGADYGYTF. CDR3 nucleotide sequence: TGTGCCAGCAGCAAAGGGGGCATACACCAAGCTCAGGGGGCTGACTATGGCTACACCTTC.

The rearrangement joins TRBV7-9 to TRBJ1-5; possibly TRBD1 for D (5 bases). The CDR3 contains 14 residues. Germline V gene lookup returns CDR1 SEHNR and CDR2 FQNEAQ (reference sequence). V was clipped by 8 bases and J by 3 bases, with 14 bases between them. The CDR3 loop reads CASGAMLDNQPQHF. CDR3 bases: TGTGCCAGCGGGGCTATGCTGGACAATCAGCCCCAGCATTTT.

As DNA, the CDR3 is TGTGCCAGCTCACTGCGGGAGGGAGGTAACCAAGAGACCCAGTACTTC. This encodes CASSLREGGNQETQYF. The V gene is TRBV18, the J gene TRBJ2-5, with TRBD2 identical over 9 bases. V trimming: 4 bases; J trimming: 0 bases; junction bases outside the gene matches: 6. The CDR3 length is 16 residues. The germline V gene has CDR1 KGHSH and CDR2 LQKENI.

This chain connects TRBV5-4 to TRBJ2-3; TRBD2 matches at 7 bases. There are 15 residues in the CDR3. Germline values: CDR1 SGHNT, CDR2 YYREEE (reference sequence). Trimming removed 0 bases from V and 1 base from J; junction bases left unmatched: 2. The CDR3 sequence is CASSLVGRGTDTQYF. The CDR3 bases are TGTGCCAGCAGCTTGGTTGGGAGGGGCACAGATACGCAGTATTTT.

This clone was observed a single time. V is TRBV7-2 and J is TRBJ1-2; D might be TRBD1 (6 bases). Germline V gene data show CDR1 as SGHTA and CDR2 as FQGNSA. The CDR3 has 13 residues. Trimming removed 5 bases at V and 5 bases at J, with 12 bases between. CDR3 in DNA: TGTGCCAGCAGCCCTGAGGACAGATATGGCTACACCTTC. Protein sequence: CASSPEDRYGYTF.

The chain uses TRBV28 and TRBJ2-7; 11 bases map to TRBD2. Germline values: CDR1 MDHEN, CDR2 SYDVKM. V gave up 4 bases and J gave up 3 bases; unmatched junction bases: 8. The CDR3 runs 16 residues. The CDR3 bases are TGTGCCAGCAGTTCACTAGCGGGGGCCAGGTACTACGAGCAGTACTTC. Its protein product is CASSSLAGARYYEQYF.

V is TRBV6-1 and J is TRBJ1-1, with D perhaps matching TRBD1 (5 bases). CDR1 is MNHNS, CDR2 SASEGT, per germline. The V end lost 5 bases, the J end lost 3 bases, and 13 bases lay between the germline ends. CDR3 length equals 14 residues. DNA for the CDR3: TGTGCCAGCAGTTTTTCATCAGGGCACACTGAAGCTTTCTTT. This translates into CASSFSSGHTEAFF.

This rearrangement joins TRBV6-1 to TRBJ1-1; possibly TRBD1 for D (6 bases). Germline CDR1 reads MNHNS; CDR2 reads SASEGT. This CDR3 contains 15 residues. Trimming cost V 11 bases and J 3 bases, with 22 bases left between them. This chain's CDR3 is CAGSTGFRAYTEAFF. The DNA of the CDR3 is TGTGCCGGATCAACAGGGTTTCGGGCGTACACTGAAGCTTTCTTT.

The chain uses TRBV4-1 and TRBJ2-5; 9 bases match TRBD2. Looked up from germline, CDR1 is MGHRA and CDR2 is YSYEKL. The CDR3 length is 16 residues. V lost 0 bases and J lost 5; bases outside the gene matches: 7. Here the CDR3 DNA reads TGCGCCAGCAGCCAAGATGATCTAGCGGGGCGGGAGACCCAGTACTTC. This codes for CASSQDDLAGRETQYF.

The gene calls are TRBV4-2 and TRBJ1-5; D is undetermined. Per the germline V gene, CDR1 is LGHNA and CDR2 is YNFKEQ. Trimming took 4 bases from V and 0 from J, leaving 13 bases between them. This CDR3 comprises 16 residues. The CDR3 sequence: CASSLIRGLSNQPQHF. The DNA of the CDR3 is TGTGCCAGCAGCCTGATACGCGGGCTTAGCAATCAGCCCCAGCATTTT.

The chain is built from TRBV6-5 and TRBJ1-1, with 7 bases lining up with TRBD1. CDR1 is MNHEY and CDR2 is SVGAGI in the germline V gene. Trimming cost V 6 bases and J 7 bases; bases outside gene matches: 2. The CDR3 contains 11 residues. The CDR3 here is CASSQGGEAFF. The CDR3 nucleotides read TGTGCCAGCAGCCAGGGGGGTGAAGCTTTCTTT.